This T cell receptor beta chain appears in the sequencing data of a study of T cell clonality in common variable immunodeficiency. Study-wide points: TCRbeta clonality was increased in CVID versus healthy controls. The cause of increased CVID clonality remains unclear without subpopulation sequencing. Repertoire-complication correlations in CVID were limited by patient heterogeneity.

J lost 4 bases, V lost 3 bases, and 5 bases had no gene match. Per the germline V gene, CDR1 is SGHDN and CDR2 is FVKESK. CDR3 length: 15 residues. Patients and controls were mostly of Caucasian heritage. This clone was recorded at least ten times. Antigen specificity is unknown. With the read ending 3 residues before the CDR3 end, the germline J gene is used to fill in that end. TCRdb's copy holds only in-frame clones and misses some; the assay was immunoSEQ multiplex PCR. Singletons are absent from the sample, which has 51,000 or so clones. Sample: peripheral blood mononuclear cells. The chain joins TRBV14 to TRBJ2-2; the match to TRBD1 covers 7 bases. The clonotype originates from a person between 18 and 75 years old in good health. CDR3 DNA (partial): TGTGCCAGCAGCCAGAGACAGGGAAGCACCGGGGAG. Protein product: CASSQRQGSTGE. In full, the CDR3 is CASSQRQGSTGELFF.